These T cell receptor beta chains were read from a single sample in a study of sequential checkpoint blockade in melanoma. Produced via immunoSEQ multiplex PCR; TCRdb's table is partial and in-frame only. This sample has tens of thousands of clones, with about 88% found just once. Sequencing used CD8+ T cells sorted from blood (inferred from file names), obtained from a patient given nivolumab and ipilimumab in sequence. These receptors originate from a human donor with melanoma. CDR3s include the opening cysteine and the closing phenylalanine or tryptophan. A D gene is named only where the DNA matches it firmly. Clone size is stated in some rows and not others, as once, few, many or a class when expanded.

cdr3_length: 14
v_call: TRBV5-5
clone_size: NA
d_call: NA
j_call: TRBJ1-4
cdr3_aa: CASSPRGLRDDRGF
cdr3_nt: TGTGCCAGCAGCCCGCGGGGGCTACGGGACGATAGAGGATTT

cdr3_length: 16
v_call: TRBV4-1
clone_size: NA
d_call: TRBD2
j_call: TRBJ2-3
cdr3_aa: CASSQGHGGNTDTQYF
cdr3_nt: TGCGCCAGCAGCCAAGGCCACGGGGGGAACACAGATACGCAGTATTTT

cdr3_length: 12
v_call: TRBV6-5
clone_size: NA
d_call: NA
j_call: TRBJ1-1
cdr3_aa: CASSHLNTEAFF
cdr3_nt: TGTGCCAGCTCCCATCTGAACACTGAAGCTTTCTTT

cdr3_length: 14
v_call: TRBV2
clone_size: once
d_call: NA
j_call: TRBJ1-2
cdr3_aa: CASSEAQPPEGYTF
cdr3_nt: TGTGCCAGCAGTGAAGCTCAGCCACCGGAGGGCTACACCTTC

cdr3_length: 16
v_call: TRBV4-1
clone_size: NA
d_call: NA
j_call: TRBJ2-3
cdr3_aa: CASSQVSGIGTDTQYF
cdr3_nt: TGCGCCAGCAGCCAAGTATCCGGGATAGGCACAGATACGCAGTATTTT

cdr3_length: 12
v_call: TRBV19
clone_size: NA
d_call: NA
j_call: TRBJ2-1
cdr3_aa: CASGTPYNEQFF
cdr3_nt: TGTGCCAGCGGGACACCGTACAATGAGCAGTTCTTC

cdr3_length: 11
v_call: TRBV29-1
clone_size: NA
d_call: NA
j_call: TRBJ1-2
cdr3_aa: CSVRAPGGYTF
cdr3_nt: TGCAGCGTCAGGGCCCCCGGCGGCTACACCTTC

cdr3_length: 20
v_call: TRBV4-1
clone_size: NA
d_call: TRBD2
j_call: TRBJ2-1
cdr3_aa: CASSHHGLAGATSSYNEQFF
cdr3_nt: TGCGCCAGCAGCCACCACGGACTAGCGGGGGCTACGAGCTCCTACAATGAGCAGTTCTTC

cdr3_length: 16
v_call: TRBV5-1
clone_size: NA
d_call: TRBD1
j_call: TRBJ2-6
cdr3_aa: CASSTDRGPGANVLTF
cdr3_nt: TGCGCCAGCAGCACGGACAGGGGCCCTGGGGCCAACGTCCTGACTTTC

cdr3_length: 15
v_call: TRBV7-3
clone_size: NA
d_call: NA
j_call: TRBJ1-2
cdr3_aa: CASSLGGGMDYGYTF
cdr3_nt: TGTGCCAGCAGCTTAGGAGGAGGTATGGACTATGGCTACACCTTC

cdr3_length: 11
v_call: TRBV27
clone_size: NA
d_call: NA
j_call: TRBJ2-3
cdr3_aa: CASSFSDTQYF
cdr3_nt: TGTGCCAGCAGTTTCTCAGATACGCAGTATTTT

cdr3_length: 15
v_call: TRBV5-1
clone_size: once
d_call: NA
j_call: TRBJ2-7
cdr3_aa: CASSSTGPSSYEQYF
cdr3_nt: TGCGCCAGCAGCTCTACAGGACCGAGCTCCTACGAGCAGTACTTC

cdr3_length: 12
v_call: TRBV27
clone_size: NA
d_call: TRBD2
j_call: TRBJ2-7
cdr3_aa: CASSGTSYEQYF
cdr3_nt: TGTGCCAGCAGCGGGACTAGCTACGAGCAGTACTTC

cdr3_length: 12
v_call: TRBV30
clone_size: NA
d_call: NA
j_call: TRBJ2-7
cdr3_aa: CAWSVGHYEQYF
cdr3_nt: TGTGCCTGGAGTGTTGGACACTACGAGCAGTACTTC

cdr3_length: 12
v_call: TRBV27
clone_size: NA
d_call: NA
j_call: TRBJ1-2
cdr3_aa: CASSFAGLGYTF
cdr3_nt: TGTGCCAGCAGTTTTGCAGGGCTAGGCTACACCTTC

cdr3_length: 13
v_call: TRBV7-9
clone_size: NA
d_call: TRBD1
j_call: TRBJ2-1
cdr3_aa: CASSHRDRGEQFF
cdr3_nt: TGTGCCAGCAGCCACCGGGACAGGGGGGAGCAGTTCTTC

cdr3_length: 15
v_call: TRBV9
clone_size: NA
d_call: TRBD1
j_call: TRBJ1-3
cdr3_aa: CASSATGSGGNTIYF
cdr3_nt: TGTGCCAGCAGCGCGACAGGGTCCGGCGGAAACACCATATATTTT

cdr3_length: 13
v_call: TRBV19
clone_size: once
d_call: NA
j_call: TRBJ1-5
cdr3_aa: CATQGSLNQPQHF
cdr3_nt: TGTGCCACCCAGGGCAGCCTTAATCAGCCCCAGCATTTT

cdr3_length: 17
v_call: TRBV5-8
clone_size: NA
d_call: NA
j_call: TRBJ1-6
cdr3_aa: CASSLESLIGLDSPLHF
cdr3_nt: TGTGCCAGCAGCTTGGAAAGTCTTATCGGGTTAGATTCACCCCTCCACTTT

cdr3_length: 13
v_call: TRBV28
clone_size: NA
d_call: NA
j_call: TRBJ2-7
cdr3_aa: CASSLGESYEQYF
cdr3_nt: TGTGCCAGCAGTTTAGGGGAGTCCTACGAGCAGTACTTC

cdr3_length: 14
v_call: TRBV5-4
clone_size: once
d_call: TRBD2
j_call: TRBJ2-7
cdr3_aa: CASSSGTRTYEQYF
cdr3_nt: TGTGCCAGCAGCTCCGGGACTAGGACCTACGAGCAGTACTTC

cdr3_length: 14
v_call: TRBV29-1
clone_size: NA
d_call: NA
j_call: TRBJ2-5
cdr3_aa: CSVAPWGDQETQYF
cdr3_nt: TGCAGCGTTGCGCCCTGGGGAGATCAAGAGACCCAGTACTTC

cdr3_length: 15
v_call: TRBV5-8
clone_size: NA
d_call: NA
j_call: TRBJ1-2
cdr3_aa: CASSLAWQANYGYTF
cdr3_nt: TGTGCCAGCAGCTTGGCATGGCAAGCTAACTATGGCTACACCTTC

cdr3_length: 12
v_call: TRBV4-3
clone_size: NA
d_call: NA
j_call: TRBJ1-2
cdr3_aa: CASSGENYGYTF
cdr3_nt: TGCGCCAGCAGCGGAGAGAACTATGGCTACACCTTC

cdr3_length: 12
v_call: TRBV6-1
clone_size: NA
d_call: NA
j_call: TRBJ1-5
cdr3_aa: CASSVQGQPQHF
cdr3_nt: TGTGCCAGCAGTGTACAGGGTCAGCCCCAGCATTTT

cdr3_length: 17
v_call: TRBV21-1
clone_size: NA
d_call: NA
j_call: TRBJ1-5
cdr3_aa: CASARDRGDYSNQPQHF
cdr3_nt: TGTGCCAGCGCCCGGGACAGAGGAGACTATAGCAATCAGCCCCAGCATTTT

cdr3_length: 15
v_call: TRBV6-4
clone_size: few
d_call: NA
j_call: TRBJ1-1
cdr3_aa: CASSLSRVMNTEAFF
cdr3_nt: TGTGCCAGCAGTTTATCCAGGGTTATGAACACTGAAGCTTTCTTT

cdr3_length: 13
v_call: TRBV6-5
clone_size: NA
d_call: NA
j_call: TRBJ1-2
cdr3_aa: CASSWGVGYGYTF
cdr3_nt: TGTGCCAGCAGTTGGGGGGTCGGCTATGGCTACACCTTC

cdr3_length: 17
v_call: TRBV5-6
clone_size: NA
d_call: NA
j_call: TRBJ2-2
cdr3_aa: CASSSKGTALPTGELFF
cdr3_nt: TGTGCCAGCAGCAGCAAAGGAACAGCTTTACCCACCGGGGAGCTGTTTTTT

cdr3_length: 14
v_call: TRBV7-9
clone_size: NA
d_call: TRBD2
j_call: TRBJ2-7
cdr3_aa: CASSLTGGSGEQYF
cdr3_nt: TGTGCCAGCAGCTTAACGGGGGGTAGCGGCGAGCAGTACTTC

cdr3_length: 14
v_call: TRBV7-3
clone_size: NA
d_call: NA
j_call: TRBJ1-6
cdr3_aa: CASSLGGGNSPLHF
cdr3_nt: TGTGCCAGCAGCTTAGGGGGAGGCAATTCACCCCTCCACTTT

cdr3_length: 15
v_call: TRBV7-2
clone_size: NA
d_call: NA
j_call: TRBJ1-2
cdr3_aa: CASSLLSNSNYGYTF
cdr3_nt: TGTGCCAGCAGCTTACTCTCCAACAGCAACTATGGCTACACCTTC

cdr3_length: 17
v_call: TRBV9
clone_size: NA
d_call: NA
j_call: TRBJ2-1
cdr3_aa: CASSVAFTGSSYNEQFF
cdr3_nt: TGTGCCAGCAGCGTAGCCTTCACAGGGAGCTCCTACAATGAGCAGTTCTTC

cdr3_length: 11
v_call: TRBV7-9
clone_size: NA
d_call: NA
j_call: TRBJ1-1
cdr3_aa: CASMSTGEAFF
cdr3_nt: TGTGCCAGCATGTCCACAGGTGAAGCTTTCTTT

cdr3_length: 13
v_call: TRBV11-1
clone_size: NA
d_call: NA
j_call: TRBJ2-7
cdr3_aa: CASSPGWSYEQYF
cdr3_nt: TGTGCCAGCAGCCCTGGCTGGTCCTACGAGCAGTACTTC

cdr3_length: 13
v_call: TRBV30
clone_size: NA
d_call: TRBD2
j_call: TRBJ2-1
cdr3_aa: CAWTAGDYNEQFF
cdr3_nt: TGTGCCTGGACAGCGGGAGATTACAATGAGCAGTTCTTC

cdr3_length: 14
v_call: TRBV27
clone_size: NA
d_call: NA
j_call: TRBJ1-5
cdr3_aa: CASSLIGGNQPQHF
cdr3_nt: TGTGCCAGCAGTTTAATCGGGGGGAATCAGCCCCAGCATTTT

cdr3_length: 16
v_call: TRBV9
clone_size: NA
d_call: NA
j_call: TRBJ1-6
cdr3_aa: CASSVGGSSYNSPLHF
cdr3_nt: TGTGCCAGCAGCGTAGGAGGAAGCTCCTATAATTCACCCCTCCACTTT

cdr3_length: 12
v_call: TRBV19
clone_size: NA
d_call: NA
j_call: TRBJ2-1
cdr3_aa: CASSIKGNEQFF
cdr3_nt: TGTGCCAGTAGTATCAAGGGGAATGAGCAGTTCTTC

cdr3_length: 15
v_call: TRBV9
clone_size: NA
d_call: NA
j_call: TRBJ2-5
cdr3_aa: CASSVGQGGQETQYF
cdr3_nt: TGTGCCAGCAGCGTAGGGCAGGGTGGGCAAGAGACCCAGTACTTC